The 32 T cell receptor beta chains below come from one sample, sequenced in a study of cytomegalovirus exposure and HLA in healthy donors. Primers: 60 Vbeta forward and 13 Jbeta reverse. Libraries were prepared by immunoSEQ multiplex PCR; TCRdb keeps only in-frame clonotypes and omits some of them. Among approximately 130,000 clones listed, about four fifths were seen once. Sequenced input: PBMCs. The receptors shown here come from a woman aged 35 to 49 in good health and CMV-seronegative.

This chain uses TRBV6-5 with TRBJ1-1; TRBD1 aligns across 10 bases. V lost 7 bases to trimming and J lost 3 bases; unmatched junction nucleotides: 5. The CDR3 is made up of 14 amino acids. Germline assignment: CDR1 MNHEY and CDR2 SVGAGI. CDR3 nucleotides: TGTGCCAGCATAGGGACAGGGGTGCACACTGAAGCTTTCTTT. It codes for CASIGTGVHTEAFF.

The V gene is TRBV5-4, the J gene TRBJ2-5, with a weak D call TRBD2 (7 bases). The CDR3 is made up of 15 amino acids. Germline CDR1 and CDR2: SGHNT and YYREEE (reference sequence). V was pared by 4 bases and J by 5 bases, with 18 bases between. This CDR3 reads CASSGQRGRAETQYF. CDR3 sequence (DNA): TGTGCCAGCAGCGGACAGCGGGGCCGAGCCGAGACCCAGTACTTC.

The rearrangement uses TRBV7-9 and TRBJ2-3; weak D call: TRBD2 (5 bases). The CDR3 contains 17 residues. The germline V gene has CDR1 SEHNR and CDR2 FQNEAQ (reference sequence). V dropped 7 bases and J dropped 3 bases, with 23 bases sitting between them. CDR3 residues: CASISDGSRVLTDTQYF. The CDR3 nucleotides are TGTGCCAGCATCTCCGATGGGAGCAGAGTCTTGACAGATACGCAGTATTTT.

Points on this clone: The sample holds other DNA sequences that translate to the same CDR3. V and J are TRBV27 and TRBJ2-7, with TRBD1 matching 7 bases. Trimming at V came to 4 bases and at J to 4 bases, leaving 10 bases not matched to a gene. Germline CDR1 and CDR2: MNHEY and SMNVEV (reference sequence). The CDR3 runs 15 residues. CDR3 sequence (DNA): TGTGCCAGCAGTTCAAGGGACAGAAGCTCTTACGAGCAGTACTTC. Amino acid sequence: CASSSRDRSSYEQYF.

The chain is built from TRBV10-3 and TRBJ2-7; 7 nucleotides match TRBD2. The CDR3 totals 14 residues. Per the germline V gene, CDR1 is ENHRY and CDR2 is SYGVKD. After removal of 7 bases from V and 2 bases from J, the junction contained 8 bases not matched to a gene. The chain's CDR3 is CAITRAGPPYEQYF. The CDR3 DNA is TGTGCCATCACCCGAGCGGGGCCTCCCTACGAGCAGTACTTC.

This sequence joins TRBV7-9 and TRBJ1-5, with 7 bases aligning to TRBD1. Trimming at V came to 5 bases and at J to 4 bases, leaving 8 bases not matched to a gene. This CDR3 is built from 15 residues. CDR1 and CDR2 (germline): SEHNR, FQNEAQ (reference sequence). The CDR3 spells CASSLGTGENQPQHF. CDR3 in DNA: TGTGCCAGCAGCCTAGGCACAGGGGAAAATCAGCCCCAGCATTTT.

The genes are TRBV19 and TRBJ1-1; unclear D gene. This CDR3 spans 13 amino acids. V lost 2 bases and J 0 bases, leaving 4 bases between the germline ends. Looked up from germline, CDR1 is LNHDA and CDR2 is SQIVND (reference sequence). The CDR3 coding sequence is TGTGCCAGTAGTATAACTATGAACACTGAAGCTTTCTTT. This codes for CASSITMNTEAFF.

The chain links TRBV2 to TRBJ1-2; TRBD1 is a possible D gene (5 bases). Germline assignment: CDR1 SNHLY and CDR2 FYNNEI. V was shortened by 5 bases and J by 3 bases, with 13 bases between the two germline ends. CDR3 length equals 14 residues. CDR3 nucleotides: TGTGCCAGCAGTCGGCGGGGGTTCGACTATGGCTACACCTTC. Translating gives CASSRRGFDYGYTF. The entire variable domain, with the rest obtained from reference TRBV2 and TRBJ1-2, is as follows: EPEVTQTPSHQVTQMGQEVILRCVPISNHLYFYWYRQILGQKVEFLVSFYNNEISEKSEIFDDQFSVERPDGSNFTLKIRSTKLEDSAMYFCASSRRGFDYGYTFGSGTRLTVV.

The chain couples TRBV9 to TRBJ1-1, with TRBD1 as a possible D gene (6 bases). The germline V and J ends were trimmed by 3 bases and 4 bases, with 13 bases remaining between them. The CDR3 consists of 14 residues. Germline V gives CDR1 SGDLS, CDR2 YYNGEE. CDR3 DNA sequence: TGTGCCAGCAGCGCCGAACAGGGTTTCACTGAAGCTTTCTTT. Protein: CASSAEQGFTEAFF. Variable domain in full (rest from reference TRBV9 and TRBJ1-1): DSGVTQTPKHLITATGQRVTLRCSPRSGDLSVYWYQQSLDQGLQFLIQYYNGEERAKGNILERFSAQQFPDLHSELNLSSLELGDSALYFCASSAEQGFTEAFFGQGTRLTVV.

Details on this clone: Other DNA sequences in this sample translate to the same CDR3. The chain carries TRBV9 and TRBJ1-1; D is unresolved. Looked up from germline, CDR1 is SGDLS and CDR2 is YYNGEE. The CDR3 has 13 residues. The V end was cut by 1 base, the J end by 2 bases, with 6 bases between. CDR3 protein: CASSVSGNTEAFF. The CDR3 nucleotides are TGTGCCAGCAGCGTATCAGGTAACACTGAAGCTTTCTTT.

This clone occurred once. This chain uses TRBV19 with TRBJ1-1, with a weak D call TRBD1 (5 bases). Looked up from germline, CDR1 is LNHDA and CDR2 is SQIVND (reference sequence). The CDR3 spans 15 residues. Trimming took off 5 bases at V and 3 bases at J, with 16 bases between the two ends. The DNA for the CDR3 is TGTGCCAGTAGTCATCCCGGGGGGGGTGACACTGAAGCTTTCTTT. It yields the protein CASSHPGGGDTEAFF. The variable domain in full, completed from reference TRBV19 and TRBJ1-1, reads DGGITQSPKYLFRKEGQNVTLSCEQNLNHDAMYWYRQDPGQGLRLIYYSQIVNDFQKGDIAEGYSVSREKKESFPLTVTSAQKNPTAFYLCASSHPGGGDTEAFFGQGTRLTVV.

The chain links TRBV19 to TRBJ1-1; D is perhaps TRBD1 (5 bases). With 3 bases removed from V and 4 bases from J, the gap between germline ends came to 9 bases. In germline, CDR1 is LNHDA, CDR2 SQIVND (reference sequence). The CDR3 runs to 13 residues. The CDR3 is CASSMVRGTEAFF. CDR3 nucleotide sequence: TGTGCCAGTAGTATGGTTAGGGGCACTGAAGCTTTCTTT.

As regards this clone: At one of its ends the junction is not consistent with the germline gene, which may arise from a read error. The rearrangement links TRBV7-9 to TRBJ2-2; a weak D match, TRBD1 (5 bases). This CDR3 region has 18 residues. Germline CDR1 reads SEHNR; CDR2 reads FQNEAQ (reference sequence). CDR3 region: CSSSLFSGRQGYTGELFF. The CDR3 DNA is TGTTCCAGCAGCTTATTCTCAGGGCGGCAGGGATACACCGGGGAGCTGTTTTTT.

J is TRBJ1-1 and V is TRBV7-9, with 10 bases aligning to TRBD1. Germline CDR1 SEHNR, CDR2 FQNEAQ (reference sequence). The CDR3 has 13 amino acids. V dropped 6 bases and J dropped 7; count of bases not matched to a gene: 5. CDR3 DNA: TGTGCCAGCAGTTTCGACAGGGGGCGTGAAGCTTTCTTT. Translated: CASSFDRGREAFF.

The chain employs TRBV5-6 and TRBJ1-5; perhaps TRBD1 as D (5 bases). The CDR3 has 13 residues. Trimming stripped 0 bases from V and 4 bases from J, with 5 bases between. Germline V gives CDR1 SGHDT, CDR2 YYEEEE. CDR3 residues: CASSLGQNQPQHF. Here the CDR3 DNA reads TGTGCCAGCAGCTTGGGACAGAATCAGCCCCAGCATTTT.

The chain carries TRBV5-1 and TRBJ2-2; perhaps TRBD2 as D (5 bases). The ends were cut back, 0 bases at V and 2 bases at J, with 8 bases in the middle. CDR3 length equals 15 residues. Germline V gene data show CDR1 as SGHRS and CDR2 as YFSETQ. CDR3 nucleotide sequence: TGCGCCAGCAGCTTGGGTGGGAGTAACACCGGGGAGCTGTTTTTT. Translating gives CASSLGGSNTGELFF.

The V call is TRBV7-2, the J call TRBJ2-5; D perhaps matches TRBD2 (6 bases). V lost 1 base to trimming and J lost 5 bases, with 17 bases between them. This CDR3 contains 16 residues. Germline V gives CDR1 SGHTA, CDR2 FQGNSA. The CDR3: CASSLGGLLEDETQYF. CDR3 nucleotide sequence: TGTGCCAGCAGCTTAGGGGGACTCCTTGAAGATGAGACCCAGTACTTC.

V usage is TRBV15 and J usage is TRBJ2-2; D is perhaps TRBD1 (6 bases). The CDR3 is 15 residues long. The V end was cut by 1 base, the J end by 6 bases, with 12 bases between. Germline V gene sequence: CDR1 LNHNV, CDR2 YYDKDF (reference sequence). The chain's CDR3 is CATSRVQGISGELFF. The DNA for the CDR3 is TGTGCCACCAGCAGAGTACAGGGTATTTCCGGGGAGCTGTTTTTT.

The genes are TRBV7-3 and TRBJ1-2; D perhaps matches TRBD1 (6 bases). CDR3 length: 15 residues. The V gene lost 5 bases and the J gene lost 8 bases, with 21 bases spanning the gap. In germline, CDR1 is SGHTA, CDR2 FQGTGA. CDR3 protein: CASSPGGVGTSGYTF. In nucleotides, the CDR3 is TGTGCCAGCAGCCCCGGAGGTGTGGGGACATCGGGCTACACCTTC.

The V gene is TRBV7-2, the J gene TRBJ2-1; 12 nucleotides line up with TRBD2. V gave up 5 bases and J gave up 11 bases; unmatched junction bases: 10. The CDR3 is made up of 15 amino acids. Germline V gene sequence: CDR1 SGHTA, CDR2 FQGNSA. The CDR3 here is CASSEGLAGWKKQFF. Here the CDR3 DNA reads TGTGCCAGCAGCGAGGGACTAGCGGGTTGGAAGAAGCAGTTCTTC. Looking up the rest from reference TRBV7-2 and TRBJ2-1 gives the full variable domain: GAGVSQSPSNKVTEKGKDVELRCDPISGHTALYWYRQSLGQGLEFLIYFQGNSAPDKSGLPSDRFSAERTGGSVSTLTIQRTQQEDSAVYLCASSEGLAGWKKQFFGPGTRLTVL.

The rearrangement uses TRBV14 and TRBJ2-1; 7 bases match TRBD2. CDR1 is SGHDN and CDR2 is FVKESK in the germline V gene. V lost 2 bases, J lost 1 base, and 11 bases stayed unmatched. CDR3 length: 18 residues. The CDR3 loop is CASSQMVGGSVSYNEQFF. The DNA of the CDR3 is TGTGCCAGCAGCCAAATGGTAGGCGGGAGTGTATCCTACAATGAGCAGTTCTTC. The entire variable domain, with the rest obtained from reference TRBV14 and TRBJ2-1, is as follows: EAGVTQFPSHSVIEKGQTVTLRCDPISGHDNLYWYRRVMGKEIKFLLHFVKESKQDESGMPNNRFLAERTGGTYSTLKVQPAELEDSGVYFCASSQMVGGSVSYNEQFFGPGTRLTVL.

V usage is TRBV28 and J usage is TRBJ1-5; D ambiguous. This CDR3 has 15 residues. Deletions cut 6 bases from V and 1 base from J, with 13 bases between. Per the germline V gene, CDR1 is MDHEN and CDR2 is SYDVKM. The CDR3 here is CASRTAVASNQPQHF. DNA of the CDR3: TGTGCCAGCAGGACTGCGGTAGCGAGCAATCAGCCCCAGCATTTT.

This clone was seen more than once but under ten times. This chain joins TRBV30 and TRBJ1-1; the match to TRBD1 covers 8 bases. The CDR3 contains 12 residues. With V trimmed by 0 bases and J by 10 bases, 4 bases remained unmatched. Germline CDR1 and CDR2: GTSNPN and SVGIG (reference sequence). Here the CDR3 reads CAWSVQGTGAFF. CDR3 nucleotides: TGTGCCTGGAGTGTACAGGGGACAGGAGCTTTCTTT.

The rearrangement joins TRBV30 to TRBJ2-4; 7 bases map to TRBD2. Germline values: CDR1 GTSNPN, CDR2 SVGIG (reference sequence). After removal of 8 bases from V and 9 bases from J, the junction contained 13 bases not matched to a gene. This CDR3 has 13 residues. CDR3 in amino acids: CAEQLKGGGIQYF. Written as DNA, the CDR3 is TGTGCCGAACAACTAAAAGGCGGGGGCATTCAGTACTTC. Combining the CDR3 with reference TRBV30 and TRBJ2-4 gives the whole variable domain SQTIHQWPATLVQPVGSPLSLECTVEGTSNPNLYWYRQAAGRGLQLLFYSVGIGQISSEVPQNLSASRPQDRQFILSSKKLLLSDSGFYLCAEQLKGGGIQYFGAGTRLSVL.

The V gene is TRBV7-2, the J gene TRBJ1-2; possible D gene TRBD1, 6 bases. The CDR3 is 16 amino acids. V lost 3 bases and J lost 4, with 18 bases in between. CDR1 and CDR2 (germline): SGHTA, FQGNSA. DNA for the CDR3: TGTGCCAGCAGCTTTTATTCTGGGGGCCAGGGCTATGGCTACACCTTC. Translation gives CASSFYSGGQGYGYTF.

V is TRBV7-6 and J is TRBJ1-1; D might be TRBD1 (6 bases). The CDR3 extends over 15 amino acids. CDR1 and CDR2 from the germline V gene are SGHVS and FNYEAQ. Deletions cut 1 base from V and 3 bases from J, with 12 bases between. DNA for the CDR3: TGTGCCAGCAGCTTAGTATCGGGGGGCCACACTGAAGCTTTCTTT. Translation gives CASSLVSGGHTEAFF.

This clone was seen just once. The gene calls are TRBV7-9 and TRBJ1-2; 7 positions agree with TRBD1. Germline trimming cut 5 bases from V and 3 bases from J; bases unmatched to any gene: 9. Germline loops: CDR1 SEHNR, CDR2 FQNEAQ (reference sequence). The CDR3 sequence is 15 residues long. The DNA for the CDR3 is TGTGCCAGCAGCCCCCTCACAGGGGACCACTATGGCTACACCTTC. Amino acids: CASSPLTGDHYGYTF.

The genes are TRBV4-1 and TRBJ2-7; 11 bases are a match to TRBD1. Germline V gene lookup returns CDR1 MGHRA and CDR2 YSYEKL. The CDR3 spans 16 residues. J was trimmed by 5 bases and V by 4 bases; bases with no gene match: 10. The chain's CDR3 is CASSPGLLDRGHEQYF. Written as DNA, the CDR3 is TGCGCCAGCAGCCCAGGCCTACTGGACAGGGGGCACGAGCAGTACTTC.

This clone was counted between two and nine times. The CDR3 region has the DNA TGTGCCAGCAGTAGACAGGGGGACCGTTCACCCCTCCACTTT. Protein product: CASSRQGDRSPLHF. The V and J genes are TRBV6-5 and TRBJ1-6; 9 bases fit TRBD1. Germline values: CDR1 MNHEY, CDR2 SVGAGI. With V trimmed by 5 bases and J by 9 bases, 5 bases remained unmatched. CDR3 size: 14 residues.

The CDR3 is CASSLGQGITGELFF. The CDR3 nucleotides are TGTGCCAGCAGTTTGGGGCAGGGAATCACCGGGGAGCTGTTTTTT. The chain combines TRBV2 with TRBJ2-2, with D possibly TRBD1 on 5 matching bases. Trimming pared 5 bases from V and 4 bases from J, leaving 14 bases between. Germline V gene sequence: CDR1 SNHLY, CDR2 FYNNEI. The CDR3 totals 15 residues.

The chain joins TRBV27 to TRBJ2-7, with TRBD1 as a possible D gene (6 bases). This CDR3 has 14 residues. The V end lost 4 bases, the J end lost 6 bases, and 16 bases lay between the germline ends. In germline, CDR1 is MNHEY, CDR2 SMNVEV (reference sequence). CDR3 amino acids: CASSSQGFPSEQYF. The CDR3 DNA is TGTGCCAGCAGTTCACAGGGATTCCCGTCCGAGCAGTACTTC.

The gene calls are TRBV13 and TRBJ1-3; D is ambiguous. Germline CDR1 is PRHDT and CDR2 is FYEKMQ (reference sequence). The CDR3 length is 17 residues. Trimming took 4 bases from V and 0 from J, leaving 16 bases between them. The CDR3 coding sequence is TGTGCCAGCAGCTCCCCAACACAGCGGCTCTCTGGAAACACCATATATTTT. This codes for CASSSPTQRLSGNTIYF.